Listed here is a single T cell receptor (beta chain). No cognate antigen has been identified for it. Base-call qualities are not available, and no considerably larger clone is one nucleotide away. Collaborating institutions collected whole blood in K2EDTA tubes following their own protocols. For TCRbeta analysis, collaborator samples were shipped as frozen whole blood, as isolated PBMCs, or as DNA extracted from either sample type. The immunoSEQ Assay, a bias-controlled multiplex PCR, was used to amplify TCRbeta CDR3 regions from genomic DNA. In the source study's methods: Nucleated cell counts per sample were estimated from amplification of reference gene primers within the assay. To quantify the absolute abundance of each unique TCRbeta CDR3 rearrangement, sequence reads were collapsed and filtered. For each sample, productive Simpson clonality was calculated as the square root of Simpson's diversity index across productive rearrangements. TCRdb obtained this table from immuneACCESS and retained in-frame rearrangements with V and J assigned. These tables miss some clones; where compared with another copy, unresolved V genes account for less than half of the shortfall, and the remainder is unexplained. V, J and clone size were drawn from that table, and D and trimming were deduced from the DNA. Across this sample there are 63,000 or so clones, with more than 70% seen only once. The ten top clones hold 1.3% to 1.5% of the sample.

This sample was taken from a study of blood T cell repertoires in COVID-19 (dated by TCRdb to 2018 to 2021). Study-level background: Samples from collaborators originated in the United States, Italy and Spain and spanned both the acute and convalescent phases of COVID-19. Samples came from the ongoing ImmuneRACE study (first 160 participants) plus 1,254 subjects from 6 global collaborators. Nearly every sample came with metadata listing a de-identified subject ID, COVID-19 status, age in years and sex. A freely available public database, intended as a resource for researchers studying the immune response to SARS-CoV-2, is where the repertoires were released. The prospective study material was composed of cDNA or gDNA derived from T cells, B-cell-depleted T cells, or PBMCs. HLA class I and class II types, where available, came from metadata supplied by the sample provider rather than from assay-based typing. The dataset comprised deeply sampled blood TCRbeta repertoires from subjects exposed to, actively infected with, or recovered from COVID-19.

Study-wide findings and limitations: The quantity of clinical and demographic metadata differed by source and by participant and was supplied without curation.

This receptor was obtained from a human donor in a cohort sampled during active COVID-19. The sequenced material came from peripheral blood.

CDR3 protein: CASSLRGAPRTEAFF. The DNA sequence is given as TGTGCCAGCAGCTTACGGGGGGCGCCTCGCACTGAAGCTTTCTTT. This chain joins TRBV11-2 to TRBJ1-1; the D gene is possibly TRBD1, with 6 bases matching. Deletion took 2 bases off V and 4 bases off J, with a span of 14 bases between the germline ends. CDR1 and CDR2, per the germline V gene, are SGHAT and FQNNGV. The CDR3 starts with the cysteine, ends with the phenylalanine, and has 15 residues. Here the CDR3 DNA is all that survives: 45 bases in frame from base 1.